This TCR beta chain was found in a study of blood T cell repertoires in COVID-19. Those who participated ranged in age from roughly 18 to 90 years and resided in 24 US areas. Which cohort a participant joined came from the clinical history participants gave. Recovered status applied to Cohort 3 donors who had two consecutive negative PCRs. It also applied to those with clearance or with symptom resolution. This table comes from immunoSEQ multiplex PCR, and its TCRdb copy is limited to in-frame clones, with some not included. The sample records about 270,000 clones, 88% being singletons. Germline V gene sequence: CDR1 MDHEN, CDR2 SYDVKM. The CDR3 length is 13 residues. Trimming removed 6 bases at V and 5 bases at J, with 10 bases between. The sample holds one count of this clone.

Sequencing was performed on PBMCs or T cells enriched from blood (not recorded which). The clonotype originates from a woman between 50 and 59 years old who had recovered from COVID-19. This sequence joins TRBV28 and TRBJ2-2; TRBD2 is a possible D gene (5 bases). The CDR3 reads CASRRAWTGELFF. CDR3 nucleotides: TGTGCCAGCAGGAGGGCCTGGACCGGGGAGCTGTTTTTT.